The present T cell receptor (beta chain) was sequenced within a study of T cell responses to AZD1222 COVID-19 vaccine. Study-level findings and limits: At 160-218 and 743-854, vaccine-associated CD4 TCRs were dominant, and they spanned spike. It was only after the peak T cell response that any repertoires were sampled.

There are 12 residues in the CDR3. V lost 7 bases and J 3 bases, leaving 10 bases between the germline ends. CDR1 is MDHEN and CDR2 is SYDVKM in the germline V gene. To note about this clone: The antigen is undetermined.

Profiling relied on immunoSEQ multiplex PCR, and the TCRdb table lists in-frame clones only, not all of them. This sample has fewer than 300,000 clones; approximately 95% occur once, and the top ten carry around 0.6%. The material was peripheral blood, obtained on day 0 of AZD1222 vaccination. The receptor's source is an adult in good health. This chain connects TRBV28 to TRBJ2-7; no firm D call. CDR3 DNA: TGTGCCAGCACCTCACCCTACTACGAGCAGTACTTC. Protein sequence: CASTSPYYEQYF.